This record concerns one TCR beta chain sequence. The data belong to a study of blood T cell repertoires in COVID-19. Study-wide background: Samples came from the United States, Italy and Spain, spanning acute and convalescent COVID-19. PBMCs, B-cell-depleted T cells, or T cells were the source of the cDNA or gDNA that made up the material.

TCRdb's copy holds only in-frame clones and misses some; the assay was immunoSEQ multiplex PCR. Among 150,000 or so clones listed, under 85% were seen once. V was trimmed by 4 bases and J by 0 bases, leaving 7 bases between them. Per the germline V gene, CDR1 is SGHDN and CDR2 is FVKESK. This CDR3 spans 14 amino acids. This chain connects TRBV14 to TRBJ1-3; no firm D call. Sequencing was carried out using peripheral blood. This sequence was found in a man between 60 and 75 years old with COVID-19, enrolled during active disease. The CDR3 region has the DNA TGTGCCAGCAGCCCACCGGGCTCTGGAAACACCATATATTTT. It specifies CASSPPGSGNTIYF.